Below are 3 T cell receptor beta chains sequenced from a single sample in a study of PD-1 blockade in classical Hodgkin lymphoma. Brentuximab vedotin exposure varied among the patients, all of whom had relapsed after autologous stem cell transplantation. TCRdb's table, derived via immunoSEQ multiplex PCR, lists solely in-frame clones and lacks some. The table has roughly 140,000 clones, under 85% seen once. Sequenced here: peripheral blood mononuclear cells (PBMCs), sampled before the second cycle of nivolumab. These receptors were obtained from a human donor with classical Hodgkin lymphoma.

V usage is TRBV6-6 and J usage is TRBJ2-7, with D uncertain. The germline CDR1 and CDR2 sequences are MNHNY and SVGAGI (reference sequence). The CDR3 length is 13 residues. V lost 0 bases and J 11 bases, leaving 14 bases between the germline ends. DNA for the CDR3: TGTGCCAGCAGTTACTCGACTTCCGAGACTGAGTACTTC. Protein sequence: CASSYSTSETEYF.

CDR3 amino acids: CASSFLGATNEKLFF. For the CDR3, the DNA is TGTGCCAGCAGCTTCCTGGGGGCAACTAATGAAAAACTGTTTTTT. The chain employs TRBV5-5 and TRBJ1-4, with D tentatively TRBD1 (5 bases). Between the trimmed V and J ends, which lost 2 bases and 0 bases, there was a span of 8 bases. Germline V CDR1 and CDR2: SGHKS, YYEKEE (reference sequence). The CDR3 runs to 15 residues.

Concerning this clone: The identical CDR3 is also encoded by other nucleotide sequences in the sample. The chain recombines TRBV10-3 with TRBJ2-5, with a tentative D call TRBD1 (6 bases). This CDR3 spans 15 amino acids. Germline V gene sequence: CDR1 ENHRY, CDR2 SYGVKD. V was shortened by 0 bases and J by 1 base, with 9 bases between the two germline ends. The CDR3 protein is CAISESRGGQETQYF. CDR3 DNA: TGTGCCATCAGTGAGTCCCGAGGGGGCCAAGAGACCCAGTACTTC.